These T cell receptor beta chains were read from a single sample in a study of T-cell memory formation after mild COVID-19. Each CDR3 protein gets one entry after TCRdb re-called the 5' RACE reads with MiXCR. The sample includes almost 35,000 distinct CDR3 sequences, about 7.3% of them seen just once. Sequenced sample: PBMCs or a T cell subset sorted from them (not recorded which). The receptors shown here come from a young man who had mild COVID-19 (a few samples of this study predate the infection). Cell type and time point are not known. The CDR3 runs from the conserved cysteine through the conserved F or W. D genes are given only for firm matches. Clone sizes are given selectively: once, few, many, or a class where the clone is expanded.

CDR3nt | CDR3aa | d_gene | abundance | j_gene | v_gene
TGTGCCAGCAGTTACAAAAGGGACAGGCAAGCTAACTATGGCTACACCTTC | CASSYKRDRQANYGYTF | TRBD1 | many | TRBJ1-2 | TRBV6-5
TGTGCCAGCAGCTTGCACAGGGAGGGTGGCTACACCTTC | CASSLHREGGYTF | NA | NA | TRBJ1-2 | TRBV11-2
TGTGCCAGCAGCGGACAGGGGGCCGGTGAAAAACTGTTTTTT | CASSGQGAGEKLFF | TRBD1 | few | TRBJ1-4 | TRBV9
TGTGCCAGCAGTTACTCCAGTCCGGGACAGGGCTATGGCTACACCTTC | CASSYSSPGQGYGYTF | TRBD1 | many | TRBJ1-2 | TRBV6-6
TGCGCCAGCAGCTTGCAAAGCGGGGAGGACGAGCAGTACTTC | CASSLQSGEDEQYF | TRBD2 | many | TRBJ2-7 | TRBV5-1
TGTGCCAGCAGTTACTCGGATTCCGGGGATCCTACGACCCAGTACTTC | CASSYSDSGDPTTQYF | NA | many | TRBJ2-5 | TRBV6-2/TRBV6-3
TGTGCCAGCAGTTTCGGCCAGGGCCAACAAGAGACCCAGTACTTC | CASSFGQGQQETQYF | NA | medium-sized | TRBJ2-5 | TRBV27
TGCAGTGCTAGAAGGGACAGCTACTATGGCTACACCTTC | CSARRDSYYGYTF | TRBD1 | many | TRBJ1-2 | TRBV20-1
TGCAGTGCTAGAGAAGCGGGGGGCTCCTACAATGAGCAGTTCTTC | CSAREAGGSYNEQFF | TRBD2 | many | TRBJ2-1 | TRBV20-1
TGTGCCAGCTCACCACCGGACAGAGTCTCTGGGGCCAACGTCCTGACTTTC | CASSPPDRVSGANVLTF | NA | NA | TRBJ2-6 | TRBV18
TGTGCCAGTAGTATCGGGGGAACAGTGAACACTGAAGCTTTCTTT | CASSIGGTVNTEAFF | NA | many | TRBJ1-1 | TRBV19
TGTGCCAGCAGCCCCCGGGACAGGGGTTTTACCGGGGAGCTGTTTTTT | CASSPRDRGFTGELFF | TRBD1 | many | TRBJ2-2 | TRBV7-9
TGCGCCAGCAGCTCAGGGCACAATGAGCAGTTCTTC | CASSSGHNEQFF | NA | many | TRBJ2-1 | TRBV5-1
TGTGCCAGCAGCTCTGGACCCGCCGGAGATACGCAGTATTTT | CASSSGPAGDTQYF | NA | NA | TRBJ2-3 | TRBV27
TGTGCCAGCAGCCGAGGGGGTCCCTACGAGCAGTACTTC | CASSRGGPYEQYF | NA | many | TRBJ2-7 | TRBV7-2
TGCGCCAGCAGCACCCTCCGGACTAGCGGGGGTACGAACACCGGGGAGCTGTTTTTT | CASSTLRTSGGTNTGELFF | TRBD2 | many | TRBJ2-2 | TRBV4-1
TGTGCCAGCAGTGAGGGACTGGGAACTAGCGGGGGCTACGAGCAGTACTTC | CASSEGLGTSGGYEQYF | TRBD2 | many | TRBJ2-7 | TRBV2
TGTGCCAGCAGTTACACAAGCGGGGGCCAAGAGACCCAGTACTTC | CASSYTSGGQETQYF | TRBD2 | many | TRBJ2-5 | TRBV6-2/TRBV6-3
TGTGCCAGCAGTGAGGGACTAGAATTAGGTGAGCAGTTCTTC | CASSEGLELGEQFF | TRBD2 | many | TRBJ2-1 | TRBV6-1
TGCAGTGCTCCGCCGCGGACACGGAACACTGAAGCTTTCTTT | CSAPPRTRNTEAFF | NA | few | TRBJ1-1 | TRBV20-1
TGTGCCATCAGGGCAACACAGGGGGAGGTAGACTGTGGCTACACCTTC | CAIRATQGEVDCGYTF | TRBD1 | NA | TRBJ1-2 | TRBV10-3
TGTGCCAGCAGCTTACAGGGGAGCACAGATACGCAGTATTTT | CASSLQGSTDTQYF | TRBD1 | many | TRBJ2-3 | TRBV5-4
TGCAGTGCTAGGGACCCTCGGGAGGCTCTCAACTATGGCTACACCTTC | CSARDPREALNYGYTF | NA | many | TRBJ1-2 | TRBV20-1
TGTGCCAGCAGTCCGAGTCCGAACATTCAGTACTTC | CASSPSPNIQYF | NA | medium-sized | TRBJ2-4 | TRBV6-6
TGTGCCAGCAGGCTAAGCGTAAGCACAGATACGCAGTATTTT | CASRLSVSTDTQYF | NA | many | TRBJ2-3 | TRBV27
TGTGCCAGCAGTGAACGTAGGGCTGGTCCCGAGCAGTACTTC | CASSERRAGPEQYF | NA | NA | TRBJ2-7 | TRBV2
TGTGCCAGCAGCCAAAGGGGCCAGGGGGGCTATGGCTACACCTTC | CASSQRGQGGYGYTF | TRBD1 | few | TRBJ1-2 | TRBV3-1
TGTGCCAGCAGTTACTCAGATACGCAGTATTTT | CASSYSDTQYF | NA | many | TRBJ2-3 | TRBV6-2/TRBV6-3
TGTGCCAGCAGTGCTGTGGAAGCTGGGGCCAACGTCCTGACTTTC | CASSAVEAGANVLTF | NA | many | TRBJ2-6 | TRBV2
TGTGCCAGCAGCCAAACTCACGAGGTCGCGGAGACCCAGTACTTC | CASSQTHEVAETQYF | NA | many | TRBJ2-5 | TRBV5-6
TGTGCCAGCAATCGGGGGGAAAATCAGCCCCAGCATTTT | CASNRGENQPQHF | NA | few | TRBJ1-5 | TRBV6-5
TGCGCCAGCAGTGTAGACACCGCGCAGCAGTTCTTC | CASSVDTAQQFF | NA | many | TRBJ2-1 | TRBV10-2
TGCGCCAGCAGCCAAGACGCAGGCAACATGAACACTGAAGCTTTCTTT | CASSQDAGNMNTEAFF | NA | many | TRBJ1-1 | TRBV4-1
TGCGCCAGCAGCCCCTGGACACAAGCTATGAACACTGAAGCTTTCTTT | CASSPWTQAMNTEAFF | NA | few | TRBJ1-1 | TRBV5-1
TGTGCCAGCAGCGTAGCACAGGGGCTCGGTGAAAAACTGTTTTTT | CASSVAQGLGEKLFF | TRBD1 | many | TRBJ1-4 | TRBV9
TGTGCCAGCAGCGCTGGGACAGGCTACACCTTC | CASSAGTGYTF | NA | NA | TRBJ1-2 | TRBV9
TGTGCCAGCAGCCGGCGGCGCCAGGTTTGGGGTGAAAAACTGTTTTTT | CASSRRRQVWGEKLFF | NA | few | TRBJ1-4 | TRBV12-3/TRBV12-4
TGCGCCAGCAGCTTGGAGGAACAGGGTCCGGCTGAAGCTTTCTTT | CASSLEEQGPAEAFF | NA | many | TRBJ1-1 | TRBV5-1
TGCGCCAGCAGCCAAGAATATGCGGGGGGGCCATTAGAGACCCAGTACTTC | CASSQEYAGGPLETQYF | TRBD2 | many | TRBJ2-5 | TRBV4-3
TGTGCCAGCAGCACCGGGACAGGTTTTTACGAGCAGTACTTC | CASSTGTGFYEQYF | TRBD1 | many | TRBJ2-7 | TRBV12-3/TRBV12-4
TGTGCCAGCAGCTCAGACGGGACATCTAATGAAAAACTGTTTTTT | CASSSDGTSNEKLFF | NA | few | TRBJ1-4 | TRBV3-1
TGTGCCAGCAGTTTCGTGGGGAGTACGCAGTATTTT | CASSFVGSTQYF | NA | many | TRBJ2-3 | TRBV6-2/TRBV6-3
TGCGCCAGCAGCCTTCTGGGCGGGGGGGTCGGAAGAGAGACCCAGTACTTC | CASSLLGGGVGRETQYF | TRBD2 | many | TRBJ2-5 | TRBV5-1
TGTGCCAGCAGCCACCGTCGGACTAGGTGGGAGACCCAGTACTTC | CASSHRRTRWETQYF | TRBD2 | many | TRBJ2-5 | TRBV6-5
TGTGCCAGCAGTTTAGATACAGGGCAGTGGATTCAGTACTTC | CASSLDTGQWIQYF | NA | many | TRBJ2-4 | TRBV12-3/TRBV12-4
TGCGCCAGCAGCCAAGTGGCCAGTCCCCGCTCCTACGAGCAGTACTTC | CASSQVASPRSYEQYF | NA | many | TRBJ2-7 | TRBV4-1
TGTGCCATCAGTGACCCCGGGACCCGAACAGATACGCAGTATTTT | CAISDPGTRTDTQYF | NA | medium-sized | TRBJ2-3 | TRBV10-3
TGTGCCAGCAGTTATAGGCCGGAGTTGGGTTCCTACGAGCAGTACTTC | CASSYRPELGSYEQYF | NA | many | TRBJ2-7 | TRBV6-5
TGTGCCAGCACCCTGGGGGAGCGGGGGGCCACAGATACGCAGTATTTT | CASTLGERGATDTQYF | TRBD2 | many | TRBJ2-3 | TRBV5-6
TGCGCCAGCAGCCAAGATGTTGGTAGGGTTTCACCCCTCCACTTT | CASSQDVGRVSPLHF | NA | many | TRBJ1-6 | TRBV4-3
TGTGCCAGCAGCGACCAGAAATACAATGAGCAGTTCTTC | CASSDQKYNEQFF | NA | many | TRBJ2-1 | TRBV27
TGTGCCACCAGCCCCAGGTCCCCAGATACGCAGTATTTT | CATSPRSPDTQYF | NA | many | TRBJ2-3 | TRBV15
TGCAGCGTTCGGATTAACACTGAAGCTTTCTTT | CSVRINTEAFF | NA | few | TRBJ1-1 | TRBV29-1